This TCR beta chain was identified in a study of spatial heterogeneity in lung cancer. TCRdb used MiXCR to reprocess the 5' RACE reads, holding one entry per CDR3 protein. This table holds about 29,000 distinct CDR3 sequences, around 9.3% found once. There are a few counts of this clonotype. Stated time point: blood at routine non-recurrence follow-up after resection. V was trimmed by 7 bases and J by 2 bases, leaving 20 bases between them. There are 16 residues in the CDR3. The TCR sequence derives from a female donor with early-stage non-small cell lung cancer. V is TRBV12-3 or TRBV12-4 and J is TRBJ1-1; D may be TRBD1 (6 bases). The material sequenced was PBMCs, taken at follow-up. For the CDR3, the DNA is TGTGCCAGCACCCTAACGGGGGCAGGGACCAACACTGAAGCTTTCTTT. Amino acids: CASTLTGAGTNTEAFF.